The rows below give T cell receptor beta chains drawn from one sample of a study of tumor-infiltrating lymphocytes in primary liver carcinoma. MiXCR was run by TCRdb on the multiplex PCR reads, yielding one entry per CDR3 protein. The sample shows roughly 190,000 distinct CDR3 sequences, approximately 86% of them seen only once. Sequencing used tumor tissue from primary liver carcinoma. Every receptor here comes from a man between 40 and 49 years old with primary liver carcinoma and hepatitis B virus infection. Each CDR3 is given with its conserved first and last residue. The order of the fields is clone size, D gene, V gene, J gene, CDR3 protein, CDR3 DNA. The D gene is left open where the match is weak. The size of a clone is reported for some rows only, either as once, few or many, or as a class for expanded clones.

clone size: once; D gene: TRBD1; V gene: TRBV29-1; J gene: TRBJ2-5; CDR3 protein: CSVRVPGQGIESQYF; CDR3 DNA: TGCAGCGTCCGAGTCCCGGGACAGGGGATTGAGAGCCAATACTTC
clone size: .; D gene: TRBD1; V gene: TRBV29-1; J gene: TRBJ1-1; CDR3 protein: CSAARQGSNTEALF; CDR3 DNA: TGCAGCGCTGCAAGACAGGGGTCTAACACTGAAGCTTTATTT
clone size: once; D gene: .; V gene: TRBV4-1; J gene: TRBJ2-5; CDR3 protein: CASSQREGQDNQYF; CDR3 DNA: TGCGCCAGCAGCCAAAGGGAAGGTCAAGATAACCAGTACTTC
clone size: .; D gene: TRBD1; V gene: TRBV5-4; J gene: TRBJ2-6; CDR3 protein: CASSQGQGASSANVLTF; CDR3 DNA: TGTGCCAGCAGTCAAGGACAGGGGGCATCTAGTGCCAACGTTCTGACTTTC
clone size: .; D gene: TRBD2; V gene: TRBV11-2; J gene: TRBJ2-1; CDR3 protein: CASSLGSGGCGEQFF; CDR3 DNA: TGCGCCAGCAGCTTAGGCTCGGGAGGATGTGGTGAGCAGTTCTTC
clone size: few; D gene: .; V gene: TRBV4-3; J gene: TRBJ2-7; CDR3 protein: CANSQDRGAGDEQYF; CDR3 DNA: TGTGCCAACAGCCAAGATAGGGGGGCGGGCGACGAGCAGTACTTC
clone size: .; D gene: TRBD1; V gene: TRBV4-2; J gene: TRBJ2-1; CDR3 protein: CACSHAGGQGNDEQFF; CDR3 DNA: TGTGCCTGCAGCCACGCCGGGGGACAGGGGAACGATGAGCAATTCTTC
clone size: .; D gene: .; V gene: TRBV11-2; J gene: TRBJ2-1; CDR3 protein: CASRFSRPLDNEQFF; CDR3 DNA: TGTGCCAGCAGATTTAGCAGGCCACTCGATAATGAGCAGTTCTTC
clone size: once; D gene: .; V gene: TRBV29-1; J gene: TRBJ2-3; CDR3 protein: CSVGDRGGRGTDTQYF; CDR3 DNA: TGCAGCGTTGGGGATCGCGGGGGCCGGGGCACAGATACGCAGTATTTT
clone size: .; D gene: .; V gene: TRBV6-6; J gene: TRBJ2-7; CDR3 protein: CASSFSSTSPYEQYF; CDR3 DNA: TGTGCCAGCAGTTTCTCGTCGACGTCTCCCTACGAGCAGTACTTC
clone size: once; D gene: TRBD1; V gene: TRBV11-2; J gene: TRBJ2-7; CDR3 protein: CASSSRGRAYEQYF; CDR3 DNA: TGTGCCAGCAGCTCCAGGGGGCGCGCGTACGAGCAGTACTTC
clone size: .; D gene: TRBD1; V gene: TRBV29-1; J gene: TRBJ1-5; CDR3 protein: CSVEGQGNRPQHF; CDR3 DNA: TGCAGCGTTGAGGGACAGGGCAATCGGCCCCAGCATTTT
clone size: .; D gene: TRBD2; V gene: TRBV29-1; J gene: TRBJ2-2; CDR3 protein: CSVPEGSGDLFF; CDR3 DNA: TGCAGCGTTCCTGAGGGGAGCGGGGACCTGTTTTTT
clone size: .; D gene: .; V gene: TRBV29-1; J gene: TRBJ2-7; CDR3 protein: CSVLIETVPPYEQYF; CDR3 DNA: TGCAGCGTCTTGATTGAGACAGTGCCCCCCTACGAGCAGTACTTC
clone size: .; D gene: .; V gene: TRBV4-2; J gene: TRBJ1-6; CDR3 protein: CASSQEGLGGDSPFHF; CDR3 DNA: TGTGCCAGCAGCCAAGAGGGGTTAGGAGGAGATTCACCCTTCCACTTT
clone size: .; D gene: TRBD2; V gene: TRBV5-4; J gene: TRBJ2-5; CDR3 protein: CASRLSGTSLETQYF; CDR3 DNA: TGTGCCAGCAGACTTTCCGGGACTAGCCTTGAGACCCAGTACTTC
clone size: .; D gene: .; V gene: TRBV11-2; J gene: TRBJ2-2; CDR3 protein: CACSHVRGRTGDRFF; CDR3 DNA: TGTGCCTGCAGCCATGTCCGGGGAAGGACCGGGGATCGGTTTTTT
clone size: .; D gene: .; V gene: TRBV29-1; J gene: TRBJ1-1; CDR3 protein: CSVITGGTETFF; CDR3 DNA: TGCAGCGTGATAACGGGGGGCACTGAAACTTTTTTT
clone size: .; D gene: .; V gene: TRBV5-1; J gene: TRBJ2-3; CDR3 protein: CANSLGLITDTQYF; CDR3 DNA: TGCGCCAACAGCTTGGGACTTATCACAGATACGCAGTATTTT
clone size: once; D gene: .; V gene: TRBV28; J gene: TRBJ2-4; CDR3 protein: CASSQPDSIAKNTQYF; CDR3 DNA: TGTGCCAGCAGCCAACCGGACAGTATAGCCAAAAACACTCAGTACTTC
clone size: .; D gene: .; V gene: TRBV29-1; J gene: TRBJ2-7; CDR3 protein: CSVAVAREQYF; CDR3 DNA: TGCAGTGTTGCTGTGGCTAGAGAGCAGTACTTC
clone size: .; D gene: .; V gene: TRBV4-3; J gene: TRBJ2-7; CDR3 protein: CASSPKGSTYEQYF; CDR3 DNA: TGCGCCAGCAGCCCCAAGGGCAGTACCTACGAGCAATACTTC
clone size: .; D gene: .; V gene: TRBV7-3; J gene: TRBJ2-3; CDR3 protein: CASSPRHGSDTQYF; CDR3 DNA: TGTGCCAGCAGCCCCCGACATGGCTCAGATACGCAGTATTTT
clone size: .; D gene: TRBD1; V gene: TRBV12-3/TRBV12-4; J gene: TRBJ1-2; CDR3 protein: CASSLASTGTENYDYTF; CDR3 DNA: TGTGCCAGCAGTTTAGCTTCGACAGGGACCGAGAACTATGACTACACCTTC
clone size: .; D gene: .; V gene: TRBV6-6; J gene: TRBJ1-2; CDR3 protein: CASTQNTGSYTF; CDR3 DNA: TGTGCCAGCACACAAAACACAGGGAGCTACACCTTC
clone size: .; D gene: TRBD2; V gene: TRBV6-2/TRBV6-3; J gene: TRBJ2-5; CDR3 protein: CASSYSSAGGWGGTQYF; CDR3 DNA: TGTGCCAGCAGTTATAGTTCAGCGGGAGGATGGGGAGGGACCCAGTATTTC
clone size: once; D gene: .; V gene: TRBV5-1; J gene: TRBJ2-3; CDR3 protein: CASCLPGRIDGTDTQYF; CDR3 DNA: TGCGCTAGCTGCTTGCCAGGGAGGATCGACGGCACAGATACGCAGTATTTT
clone size: .; D gene: .; V gene: TRBV29-1; J gene: TRBJ2-3; CDR3 protein: CSVEWVSGDTQYF; CDR3 DNA: TGCAGCGTTGAGTGGGTCTCTGGAGATACGCAGTATTTT
clone size: once; D gene: TRBD1; V gene: TRBV29-1; J gene: TRBJ2-3; CDR3 protein: CRVSVTGTSDTQYF; CDR3 DNA: TGCAGAGTTTCCGTGACAGGGACGTCAGATACGCAGTATTTT
clone size: .; D gene: .; V gene: TRBV11-1; J gene: TRBJ2-3; CDR3 protein: CASSSEGSSVGARIDTQYF; CDR3 DNA: TGTGCCAGCAGCTCTGAGGGAAGCTCGGTTGGCGCCCGCATAGATACGCAGTATTTT
clone size: few; D gene: .; V gene: TRBV4-2; J gene: TRBJ1-1; CDR3 protein: CVSSPGIEAFF; CDR3 DNA: TGTGTCAGCAGCCCGGGAATTGAAGCTTTCTTC
clone size: .; D gene: .; V gene: TRBV6-2/TRBV6-3; J gene: TRBJ2-2; CDR3 protein: CASCPEVGELIF; CDR3 DNA: TGTGCCAGCTGCCCGGAGGTCGGGGAGCTGATTTTT
clone size: .; D gene: TRBD1; V gene: TRBV20-1; J gene: TRBJ2-5; CDR3 protein: CSGSPRGRQETQYF; CDR3 DNA: TGCAGTGGTAGCCCCAGGGGGCGGCAAGAGACCCAGTACTTC
clone size: .; D gene: TRBD1; V gene: TRBV29-1; J gene: TRBJ2-5; CDR3 protein: CSVEPDRGQAETQYF; CDR3 DNA: TGCAGTGTTGAACCGGACAGGGGGCAAGCAGAGACCCAGTACTTC
clone size: .; D gene: .; V gene: TRBV28; J gene: TRBJ1-5; CDR3 protein: CARTKAGGKGNQSQHF; CDR3 DNA: TGTGCCAGAACGAAAGCCGGGGGGAAGGGCAATCAGTCACAGCATTTT
clone size: few; D gene: .; V gene: TRBV12-3/TRBV12-4; J gene: TRBJ1-2; CDR3 protein: CASGLTGLVSYTF; CDR3 DNA: TGTGCCAGCGGTTTAACAGGGCTAGTCAGCTACACCTTC
clone size: .; D gene: TRBD1; V gene: TRBV28; J gene: TRBJ1-2; CDR3 protein: CASSSGQLIYGNTF; CDR3 DNA: TGTGCCAGCTCCTCGGGACAGCTCATCTATGGCAACACCTTC
clone size: .; D gene: TRBD2; V gene: TRBV4-3; J gene: TRBJ2-2; CDR3 protein: CASSLSPAGETGELFF; CDR3 DNA: TGCGCCAGCAGCCTAAGTCCCGCGGGAGAGACCGGGGAGCTGTTTTTT
clone size: once; D gene: .; V gene: TRBV29-1; J gene: TRBJ2-6; CDR3 protein: CSVASSGAKVLTF; CDR3 DNA: TGCAGCGTTGCGTCCTCTGGGGCCAAGGTCCTGACTTTC
clone size: many; D gene: TRBD2; V gene: TRBV10-3; J gene: TRBJ2-2; CDR3 protein: CAAGGAEGELFF; CDR3 DNA: TGTGCCGCGGGAGGAGCCGAGGGGGAGCTGTTTTTT